Following are 27 T cell receptor beta chains from one sample sequenced in a study of CD8 T cells in ankylosing spondylitis. No antigen has been assigned to these receptors. TCRdb reprocessed the 5' RACE reads with MiXCR, giving one entry per CDR3 protein. The table lists fewer than 250,000 distinct CDR3 sequences, 18% of them singletons. Study-wide findings and caveats: A motif in TCR beta, a set of eight highly homologous variants, appeared characteristic of ankylosing spondylitis blood.

Material for sequencing was blood, either unsorted or a sorted T cell fraction (not recorded which). The receptors were sampled from a male donor with ankylosing spondylitis.

The rearrangement joins TRBV29-1 to TRBJ2-7, with D unclear. CDR3 length: 14 amino acids. Deletions cut 3 bases from V and 2 bases from J, with 14 bases between. Germline CDR1 reads SQVTM; CDR2 reads ANQGSEA. The CDR3 region has the DNA TGCAGCGTTGAGACCGGTTCGGATGCCTACGAGCAGTACTTC. It translates to CSVETGSDAYEQYF.

This clonotype was recorded at least ten times. The V and J genes are TRBV29-1 and TRBJ2-3; possibly TRBD2 for D (6 bases). CDR1 is SQVTM and CDR2 is ANQGSEA in the germline V gene. The length of the CDR3 is 14 residues. V shed 2 bases and J shed 2 bases, with 11 bases lying between them. The CDR3, as DNA: TGCAGCGTTGAAATGGGACTGCCCACAGATACGCAGTATTTT. Its translation: CSVEMGLPTDTQYF.

There are many counts of this clonotype. The V and J genes are TRBV4-3 and TRBJ2-1; no clear D gene. The germline gives CDR1 LGHNA, CDR2 YSLEER. This CDR3 region has 15 residues. V dropped 0 bases and J dropped 3 bases, with 9 bases sitting between them. The CDR3 is CASSQDRHNYNEQFF. The CDR3 bases are TGCGCCAGCAGCCAAGATCGGCATAACTACAATGAGCAGTTCTTC.

This clonotype was seen a handful of times. The CDR3 coding sequence is TGTGCCAGCAGCTTAGTAACAGGGGCGGACACTGAAGCTTTCTTT. Translation: CASSLVTGADTEAFF. This chain links TRBV7-9 with TRBJ1-1; 7 bases fit TRBD1. V lost 1 base, J lost 3 bases, and 5 bases stayed unmatched. This CDR3 is 15 amino acids long. Germline-derived CDR1 and CDR2 are SEHNR and FQNEAQ (reference sequence).

The gene calls are TRBV20-1 and TRBJ2-3; D gene ambiguous. Germline V gives CDR1 DFQATT, CDR2 SNEGSKA (reference sequence). Trimming stripped 3 bases from V and 2 bases from J, with 9 bases between. The CDR3 extends over 13 amino acids. CDR3 amino acids: CSASQGITDTQYF. Written as DNA, the CDR3 is TGCAGTGCTAGTCAAGGGATCACAGATACGCAGTATTTT.

The CDR3 loop reads CASSLAGFNTEAFF. CDR3 bases: TGTGCCAGCAGCTTGGCGGGGTTCAACACTGAAGCTTTCTTT. V is TRBV5-6 and J is TRBJ1-1; D is unresolved. The CDR3 is 14 residues long. Germline assignment: CDR1 SGHDT and CDR2 YYEEEE. Trimming cost V 0 bases and J 2 bases, with 8 bases left between them.

This chain uses TRBV3-1 with TRBJ1-2; TRBD1 might be the D (5 bases). Germline loops: CDR1 LGHDT, CDR2 YNNKEL (reference sequence). This CDR3 is built from 15 residues. The V end lost 1 base, the J end lost 4 bases, and 13 bases lay between the germline ends. The DNA for the CDR3 is TGTGCCAGCAGCCAAGGTAAAGGGGCTGGCTATGGCTACACCTTC. It yields the protein CASSQGKGAGYGYTF. The whole variable domain, remainder taken from reference TRBV3-1 and TRBJ1-2, is DTAVSQTPKYLVTQMGNDKSIKCEQNLGHDTMYWYKQDSKKFLKIMFSYNNKELIINETVPNRFSPKSPDKAHLNLHINSLELGDSAVYFCASSQGKGAGYGYTFGSGTRLTVV.

The chain carries TRBV5-1 and TRBJ2-1, with TRBD2 identical over 10 bases. Looked up from germline, CDR1 is SGHRS and CDR2 is YFSETQ. The CDR3 length is 19 residues. V shed 0 bases, J shed 0 bases, and the junction held 9 bases outside the gene matches. The CDR3 nucleotides read TGCGCCAGCAGCTTGGGGCTAGCGGGAGTGGATCGCTCCTACAATGAGCAGTTCTTC. Translating gives CASSLGLAGVDRSYNEQFF.

This clonotype came up a few times. The V gene is TRBV27, the J gene TRBJ1-5; D unclear. The CDR3 is made up of 15 amino acids. Looked up from germline, CDR1 is MNHEY and CDR2 is SMNVEV (reference sequence). V was pared by 0 bases and J by 1 base, with 7 bases between. CDR3 protein: CASSLSGRSNQPQHF. The CDR3 nucleotides are TGTGCCAGCAGTTTATCAGGTCGGAGCAATCAGCCCCAGCATTTT.

This chain connects TRBV20-1 to TRBJ2-7, with 8 bases fitting TRBD1. CDR1 and CDR2 from the germline V gene are DFQATT and SNEGSKA (reference sequence). The CDR3 totals 13 residues. Trimming at V came to 6 bases and at J to 0 bases, leaving 4 bases not matched to a gene. In DNA form, the CDR3 reads TGCAGTGCCAGACAGGGGAACTCCTACGAGCAGTACTTC. Its protein is CSARQGNSYEQYF.

This chain links TRBV6-1 with TRBJ2-2; no definite D call. CDR1 is MNHNS, CDR2 SASEGT, per germline. CDR3 length: 15 amino acids. The V end lost 2 bases, the J end lost 3 bases, and 10 bases lay between the germline ends. The CDR3 reads CASSESAGHTGELFF. The CDR3 bases are TGTGCCAGCAGTGAATCGGCCGGGCACACCGGGGAGCTGTTTTTT.

This chain links TRBV4-3 with TRBJ2-7; 7 nucleotides agree with TRBD2. Looked up from germline, CDR1 is LGHNA and CDR2 is YSLEER. After removal of 1 base from V and 4 bases from J, the junction contained 7 bases not matched to a gene. The CDR3 covers 15 residues. CDR3 in DNA: TGCGCCAGCAGCCAAGGACGGACTAGTGGGTACGAGCAGTACTTC. Amino acid sequence: CASSQGRTSGYEQYF.

This clonotype appeared a single time. This chain connects TRBV7-9 to TRBJ1-1; D is undetermined. Germline CDR1 reads SEHNR; CDR2 reads FQNEAQ (reference sequence). This CDR3 contains 12 residues. Trimming took off 1 base at V and 4 bases at J, with 4 bases between the two ends. The CDR3 region is CASSLDTTEAFF. CDR3 DNA sequence: TGTGCCAGCAGCTTAGATACCACTGAAGCTTTCTTT.

The chain employs TRBV5-6 and TRBJ2-7; 10 positions agree with TRBD1. CDR1 is SGHDT and CDR2 is YYEEEE in the germline V gene. Germline trimming cut 2 bases from V and 3 bases from J; bases unmatched to any gene: 5. The CDR3 contains 15 residues. The CDR3 nucleotides read TGTGCCAGCAGCTTTCAGACAGGGGGCCGCTACGAGCAGTACTTC. Its protein product is CASSFQTGGRYEQYF.

This clonotype has at least ten counts. Here the CDR3 DNA reads TGTGCCAGCAGCCCGGATCCAGGGGGCTATCAGCCCCAGCATTTT. Translating it yields CASSPDPGGYQPQHF. The chain uses TRBV4-2 and TRBJ1-5, with 8 positions matching TRBD1. Germline V gene lookup returns CDR1 LGHNA and CDR2 YNFKEQ. The CDR3 is 15 residues long. Trimming cost V 4 bases and J 5 bases; bases outside gene matches: 7.

J is TRBJ2-3 and V is TRBV7-9; perhaps TRBD2 as D (6 bases). Trimming removed 5 bases at V and 6 bases at J, with 12 bases between. Germline V gives CDR1 SEHNR, CDR2 FQNEAQ (reference sequence). The CDR3 is made up of 13 amino acids. The CDR3 DNA is TGTGCCAGCAGCACGGGAGAATTGGATACGCAGTATTTT. Its translation is CASSTGELDTQYF. Full variable domain (remainder filled in from reference TRBV7-9 and TRBJ2-3): DTGVSQNPRHKITKRGQNVTFRCDPISEHNRLYWYRQTLGQGPEFLTYFQNEAQLEKSRLLSDRFSAERPKGSFSTLEIQRTEQGDSAMYLCASSTGELDTQYFGPGTRLTVL.

This clonotype was counted a few times. V usage is TRBV29-1 and J usage is TRBJ1-1, with D possibly being TRBD1 (5 bases). The V end lost 8 bases, the J end lost 6 bases, and 16 bases lay between the germline ends. This CDR3 contains 12 residues. Per the germline V gene, CDR1 is SQVTM and CDR2 is ANQGSEA. CDR3 in DNA: TGCAGCATGACAGTCGGAGGCGCTGAAGCTTTCTTT. Amino acid sequence: CSMTVGGAEAFF.

This clonotype was detected a few times. The chain has TRBV7-9 and TRBJ2-7; tentative D call: TRBD1 (5 bases). Germline V gene lookup returns CDR1 SEHNR and CDR2 FQNEAQ (reference sequence). The CDR3 is 13 residues long. V lost 1 base and J 6 bases, leaving 10 bases between the germline ends. The CDR3 region has the DNA TGTGCCAGCAGCTTAGTAGGGGCGAGCGAGCAGTACTTC. This encodes CASSLVGASEQYF.

This clonotype has more than one count but fewer than ten. The genes are TRBV15 and TRBJ1-1, with D tentatively TRBD1 (5 bases). Germline assignment: CDR1 LNHNV and CDR2 YYDKDF (reference sequence). The length of the CDR3 is 14 residues. Trimming removed 0 bases at V and 0 bases at J, with 5 bases between. CDR3 DNA: TGTGCCACCAGCAGAGAACAGGTGAACACTGAAGCTTTCTTT. It is translated as CATSREQVNTEAFF.

This clonotype was counted at least ten times. This chain joins TRBV7-8 and TRBJ2-5; D ambiguous. This CDR3 has 14 amino acids. The V gene's germline CDR1 is SGHVS and CDR2 FQNEAQ. Trimming took 1 base from V and 5 from J, leaving 11 bases between them. CDR3 loop: CASSLVFLVETQYF. For the CDR3, the DNA is TGTGCCAGCAGCTTAGTATTCTTGGTGGAGACCCAGTACTTC.

This clonotype has just a few counts. The CDR3 protein is CASSPPKTGTGDGYTF. The CDR3 DNA sequence: TGTGCCAGCTCACCACCCAAAACCGGGACAGGGGATGGCTACACCTTC. The rearrangement links TRBV18 to TRBJ1-2; 10 nucleotides line up with TRBD1. The V segment lost 0 bases and the J segment 6 bases; nucleotides outside the gene matches: 7. This CDR3 is built from 16 residues. Germline V gene data show CDR1 as KGHSH and CDR2 as LQKENI.

This clonotype was counted only a few times. This chain links TRBV15 with TRBJ2-7, with TRBD1 as a possible D gene (7 bases). Germline CDR1 and CDR2: LNHNV and YYDKDF (reference sequence). CDR3 length: 19 amino acids. Trimming pared 0 bases from V and 3 bases from J, leaving 24 bases between. The CDR3 nucleotides are TGTGCCACCAGCAGAGATTCAGGAGGGGGCCCTACCCATAACTACGAGCAGTACTTC. Its protein is CATSRDSGGGPTHNYEQYF.

The chain uses TRBV12-3 or TRBV12-4 and TRBJ2-5, with TRBD2 matching 8 bases. Losses at the gene ends were 6 bases for V and 5 bases for J; bases not matched to a gene: 8. The CDR3 totals 14 residues. CDR3 DNA: TGTGCCAGCAGCTCCGGGGGGGCATGGGAGACCCAGTACTTC. Its translation is CASSSGGAWETQYF.

This clonotype was seen more than once but under ten times. The chain recombines TRBV9 with TRBJ2-3; D call uncertain. The V and J ends lost 2 bases and 0 bases respectively, with 4 bases between them. The germline V gene encodes CDR1 SGDLS and CDR2 YYNGEE. The CDR3 loop spans 13 amino acids. DNA for the CDR3: TGTGCCAGCAGCGTGGCCAGCACAGATACGCAGTATTTT. It specifies CASSVASTDTQYF.

This clonotype was detected a few times. This rearrangement joins TRBV12-3 or TRBV12-4 to TRBJ2-1; D may be TRBD1 (7 bases). Trimming pared 3 bases from V and 2 bases from J, leaving 17 bases between. The CDR3 totals 17 residues. CDR3 coding DNA: TGTGCCAGCAGTTTTTGGTCAGGGGGACTTCCCTACAATGAGCAGTTCTTC. This codes for CASSFWSGGLPYNEQFF.

This rearrangement joins TRBV13 to TRBJ2-3; D is unclear. V was pared by 7 bases and J by 1 base, with 12 bases between. The V gene's germline CDR1 is PRHDT and CDR2 FYEKMQ (reference sequence). This CDR3 comprises 14 residues. The DNA for the CDR3 is TGTGCCAGCAATCGGAAAGAAGGCACAGATACGCAGTATTTT. Translating gives CASNRKEGTDTQYF. The whole variable domain, filled in from reference TRBV13 and TRBJ2-3, reads AAGVIQSPRHLIKEKRETATLKCYPIPRHDTVYWYQQGPGQDPQFLISFYEKMQSDKGSIPDRFSAQQFSDYHSELNMSSLELGDSALYFCASNRKEGTDTQYFGPGTRLTVL.

This clonotype appeared a few times. V and J are TRBV20-1 and TRBJ1-1; D uncertain. The V end lost 4 bases, the J end lost 1 base, and 4 bases lay between the germline ends. This CDR3 comprises 11 residues. The germline V gene has CDR1 DFQATT and CDR2 SNEGSKA (reference sequence). The DNA of the CDR3 is TGCAGTGCTAAGGAGAACACTGAAGCTTTCTTT. Its protein product is CSAKENTEAFF.